Shown below are 10 T cell receptor beta chains from a single sample sequenced in a study of shared clonotypes between healthy human individuals (TCRdb year 2020). The library was built by means of the immunoSEQ multiplex PCR assay. TCRdb holds this immuneACCESS table with in-frame rearrangements only. Some clones are missing; in checked studies, unresolved V genes explain under half, and the rest has no known cause. The sample table contains about 480,000 clones; only one count was recorded for roughly 79% of them. Approximately 13% of the sample is taken by the ten largest. Source material: PBMCs. The receptors were sampled from a woman aged 40 to 50 in good health. Some clones in this sample may be carry-over from other donors' samples.

As regards this clone: The junction differs from germline at one of its ends, possibly a read error. V and J are TRBV4-2 and TRBJ1-5; D unresolved. Germline V lookup: CDR1 LGHNA, CDR2 YNFKEQ. CDR3 size: 15 residues. CDR3 residues: CASSLGGDSNQPQRF. The CDR3 DNA sequence: TGTGCCAGCAGCTTAGGAGGAGATAGCAATCAGCCCCAGCGTTTT.

The genes are TRBV7-3 and TRBJ2-7; D not resolved. The germline gives CDR1 SGHTA, CDR2 FQGTGA. CDR3 length: 14 amino acids. The ends were cut back, 5 bases at V and 6 bases at J, with 17 bases in the middle. CDR3 residues: CASSPGGYSGEQYF. CDR3 DNA sequence: TGTGCCAGCAGCCCGGGCGGCTACTCGGGCGAGCAGTACTTC.

This clone was seen only a few times. V gene TRBV7-9 combines with J gene TRBJ1-1; D gene ambiguous. The CDR3 has 16 residues. Germline-derived CDR1 and CDR2 are SEHNR and FQNEAQ (reference sequence). The V and J ends lost 3 bases and 6 bases respectively, with 20 bases between them. In DNA form, the CDR3 reads TGTGCCAGCAGCTTTAACCACGGTGGGGATGACGCTGAAGCTTTCTTT. The encoded protein is CASSFNHGGDDAEAFF.

This clone came up a few times. The J gene is TRBJ2-2, the V gene TRBV6-1, with D unresolved. This CDR3 spans 15 amino acids. The germline V and J ends were trimmed by 2 bases and 4 bases, with 11 bases remaining between them. Germline CDR1 MNHNS, CDR2 SASEGT. The CDR3 DNA reads TGTGCCAGCAGTGAATCTTCACCCTTCACCGGGGAGCTGTTTTTT. This encodes CASSESSPFTGELFF.

The chain uses TRBV7-7 and TRBJ2-5; TRBD1 agrees at 7 bases. The V gene's germline CDR1 is SSHAT and CDR2 FNYEAQ (reference sequence). There are 14 residues in the CDR3. With 5 bases clipped from V and 5 bases from J, the junction kept 8 bases outside the gene matches. The CDR3 coding sequence is TGTGCCAGCAGCCGCGACAGGGATCGGGAGACCCAGTACTTC. Its protein is CASSRDRDRETQYF. Filled out from reference TRBV7-7 and TRBJ2-5, the complete variable domain reads GAGVSQSPRYKVTKRGQDVTLRCDPISSHATLYWYQQALGQGPEFLTYFNYEAQPDKSGLPSDRFSAERPEGSISTLTIQRTEQRDSAMYRCASSRDRDRETQYFGPGTRLLVL.

The chain has TRBV7-2 and TRBJ1-5; D might be TRBD1 (5 bases). Germline V gives CDR1 SGHTA, CDR2 FQGNSA. The CDR3 is 13 residues long. The germline V and J ends were trimmed by 0 bases and 5 bases, with 5 bases remaining between them. DNA of the CDR3: TGTGCCAGCAGCTTAGCCAGGGATCAGCCCCAGCATTTT. Translation: CASSLARDQPQHF.

The genes are TRBV4-2 and TRBJ2-1; D is perhaps TRBD1 (5 bases). Germline V CDR1 and CDR2: LGHNA, YNFKEQ. The CDR3 runs to 14 residues. The ends were cut back, 3 bases at V and 6 bases at J, with 12 bases in the middle. The CDR3 region has the DNA TGTGCCAGCAGCCACATACAGGTTTCCAATGAGCAGTTCTTC. Protein: CASSHIQVSNEQFF.

In this sample, this clone turned up once. The chain is built from TRBV4-1 and TRBJ2-3; 12 nucleotides match TRBD2. Trimming removed 0 bases from V and 1 base from J; junction bases left unmatched: 2. This CDR3 comprises 17 residues. Germline V CDR1 and CDR2: MGHRA, YSYEKL. The CDR3 DNA reads as TGCGCCAGCAGCCAAGATCGACTAGCGGGAGGCACAGATACGCAGTATTTT. Its translation: CASSQDRLAGGTDTQYF.

Only one count was recorded for this clone. This chain joins TRBV18 and TRBJ2-7; weak D call: TRBD2 (5 bases). V was clipped by 2 bases and J by 4 bases, with 15 bases between them. The V gene's germline CDR1 is KGHSH and CDR2 LQKENI. This CDR3 region has 15 residues. CDR3 coding DNA: TGTGCCAGCTCACCATACTCAGCGGAAAGATACGAGCAGTACTTC. Its translation: CASSPYSAERYEQYF.

The chain carries TRBV7-2 and TRBJ2-2, with D perhaps being TRBD1 or TRBD2 (6 bases each). The CDR3 has 16 amino acids. The V end was cut by 5 bases, the J end by 1 base, with 14 bases between. Germline V lookup: CDR1 SGHTA, CDR2 FQGNSA. The CDR3 is CASSPHGGGNTGELFF. In DNA form, the CDR3 reads TGTGCCAGCAGCCCACACGGAGGGGGGAACACCGGGGAGCTGTTTTTT.